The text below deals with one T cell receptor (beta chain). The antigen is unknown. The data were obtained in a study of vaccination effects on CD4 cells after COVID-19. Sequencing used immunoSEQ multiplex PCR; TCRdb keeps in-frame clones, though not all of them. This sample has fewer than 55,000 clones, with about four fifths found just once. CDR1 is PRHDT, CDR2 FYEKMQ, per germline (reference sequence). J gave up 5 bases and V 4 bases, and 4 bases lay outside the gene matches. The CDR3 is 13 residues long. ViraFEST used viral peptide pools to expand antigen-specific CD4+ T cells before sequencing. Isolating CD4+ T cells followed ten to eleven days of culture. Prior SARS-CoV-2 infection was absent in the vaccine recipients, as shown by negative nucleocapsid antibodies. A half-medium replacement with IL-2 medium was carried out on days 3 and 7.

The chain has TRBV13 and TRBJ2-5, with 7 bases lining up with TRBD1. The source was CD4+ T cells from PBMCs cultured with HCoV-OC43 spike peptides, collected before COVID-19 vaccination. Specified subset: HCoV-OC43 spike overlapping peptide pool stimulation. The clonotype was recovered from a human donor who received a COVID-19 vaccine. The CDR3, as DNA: TGTGCCAGCAGCTCCAGGGGGTCGGAGACCCAGTACTTC. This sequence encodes CASSSRGSETQYF.